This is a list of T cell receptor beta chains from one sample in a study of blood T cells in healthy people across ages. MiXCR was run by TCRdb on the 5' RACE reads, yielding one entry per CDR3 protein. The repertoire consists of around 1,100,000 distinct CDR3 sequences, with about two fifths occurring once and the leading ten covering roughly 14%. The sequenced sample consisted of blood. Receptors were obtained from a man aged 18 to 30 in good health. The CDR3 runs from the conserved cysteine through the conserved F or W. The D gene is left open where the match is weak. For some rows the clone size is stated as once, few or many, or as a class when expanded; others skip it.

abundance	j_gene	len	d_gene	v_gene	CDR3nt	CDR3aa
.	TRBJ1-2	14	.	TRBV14	TGTGCCAGCAGCCAAGACTCGGGACGCTATGGCTACACCTTC	CASSQDSGRYGYTF
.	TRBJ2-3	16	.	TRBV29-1	TGCAGCGTTGAACTACAGGAGAACCTTCTCACAGATACGCAGTATTTT	CSVELQENLLTDTQYF
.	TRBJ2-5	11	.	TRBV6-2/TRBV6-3	TGTGCCAGCGGATGGATGAATGAGCAGTACTTC	CASGWMNEQYF
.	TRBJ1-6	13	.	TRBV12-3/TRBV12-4	TGTGCCAGCAGCGGGGACGGGAGATCACCCCTCCACTTT	CASSGDGRSPLHF
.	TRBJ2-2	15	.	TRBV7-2	TGTGCCAGCAGCTTAGCTCGGGAGTACACCGGGGAGCTGTTTTTT	CASSLAREYTGELFF
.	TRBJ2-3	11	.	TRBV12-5	TGTGCTAGTCTCGGGGTAAATACGCAGTATTTT	CASLGVNTQYF
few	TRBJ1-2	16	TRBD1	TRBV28	TGTGCCAGCAGTTTTCGGGACAGGGGATCCAACTATGGCTACACCTTC	CASSFRDRGSNYGYTF
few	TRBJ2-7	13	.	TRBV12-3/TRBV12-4	TGTGCCAGCAGTTTCGGTGACATACCTGTGCAGTACTTC	CASSFGDIPVQYF
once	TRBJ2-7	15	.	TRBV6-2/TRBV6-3	TGTGCCAGCAGTTCCCCCGGAACGCCCCCCTACGAGCAGTACTTC	CASSSPGTPPYEQYF
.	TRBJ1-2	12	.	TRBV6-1	TGTGCCAGCAGTGAAGTGCGCGACGGCCACACCTTC	CASSEVRDGHTF
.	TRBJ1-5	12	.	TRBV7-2	TGTGCCAGCAGCTTAGATCATCAGCCCCAGCATTTT	CASSLDHQPQHF
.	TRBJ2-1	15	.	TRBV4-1	TGCGCCAGCAGCCAAGATCAGAGCAGGGGAAATGAGCAGTTCTTC	CASSQDQSRGNEQFF
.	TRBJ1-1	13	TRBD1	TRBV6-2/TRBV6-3	TGTGCCAGCACCAAAGACAGGGCCACTGAAGCTTTCTTT	CASTKDRATEAFF
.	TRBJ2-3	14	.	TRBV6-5	TGTGCCAGCAGTTACGATGGCAGCACAGATACGCAGTATTTT	CASSYDGSTDTQYF
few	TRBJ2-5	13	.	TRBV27	TGTGCCAGCAGTTTAAAGGCCCAAGAGACCCAGTACTTC	CASSLKAQETQYF
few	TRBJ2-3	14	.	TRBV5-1	TGCGCCAGCAGCTTGGCCATCAGCACAGATACGCAGTATTTT	CASSLAISTDTQYF
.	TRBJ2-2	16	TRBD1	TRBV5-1	TGCGCCAGCAGCTTGGAGCCGGGACAGACGGGGGGGGAGCTGTTTTTT	CASSLEPGQTGGELFF
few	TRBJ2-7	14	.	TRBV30	TGTGCCTGGAGTGTACAGGACCCGATCTACGAGCAGTACTTC	CAWSVQDPIYEQYF
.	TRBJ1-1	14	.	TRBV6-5	TGTGCCAGCAGTGACGGGACGGCTAACTTTGAAGCTTTCTTT	CASSDGTANFEAFF
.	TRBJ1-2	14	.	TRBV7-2	TGTGCCAGCAGCTTCCCAGGAGCAACGAATGGCTACACCTTC	CASSFPGATNGYTF
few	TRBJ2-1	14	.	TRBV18	TGTGCCAGCTCATCCGGGGGCGAAAACAATGAGCAGTTCTTC	CASSSGGENNEQFF
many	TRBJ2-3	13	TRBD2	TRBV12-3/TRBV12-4	TGTGCCAGCAGTCGGGGGGACACAGATACGCAGTATTTT	CASSRGDTDTQYF
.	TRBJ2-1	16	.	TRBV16	TGTGCCAGCAGCCAATCTACCTCCGCGACCTACAATGAGCAGTTCTTC	CASSQSTSATYNEQFF
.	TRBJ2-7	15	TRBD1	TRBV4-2	TGTGCCAGCAGCCAAGAACAGGGGGCGCACTACGAGCAGTACTTC	CASSQEQGAHYEQYF
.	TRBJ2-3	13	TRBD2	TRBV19	TGTGCCACCCGACTAGCGGCTGTAGATACGCAGTATTTT	CATRLAAVDTQYF
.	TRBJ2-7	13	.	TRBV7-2	TGTGCCAGCAGCGTACACAGCAACTACGAGCAGTACTTC	CASSVHSNYEQYF